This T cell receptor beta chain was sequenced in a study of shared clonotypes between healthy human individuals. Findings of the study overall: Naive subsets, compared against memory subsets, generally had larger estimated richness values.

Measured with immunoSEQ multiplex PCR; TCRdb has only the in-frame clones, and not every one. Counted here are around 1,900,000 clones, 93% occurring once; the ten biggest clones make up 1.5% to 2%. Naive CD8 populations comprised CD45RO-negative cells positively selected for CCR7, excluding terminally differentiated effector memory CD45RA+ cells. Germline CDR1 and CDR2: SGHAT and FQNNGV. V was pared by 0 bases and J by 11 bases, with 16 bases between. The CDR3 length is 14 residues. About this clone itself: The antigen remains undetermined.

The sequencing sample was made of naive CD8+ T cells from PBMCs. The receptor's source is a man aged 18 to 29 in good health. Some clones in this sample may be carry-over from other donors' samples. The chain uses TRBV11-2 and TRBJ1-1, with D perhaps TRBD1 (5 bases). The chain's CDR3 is CASSLERGLFGAFF. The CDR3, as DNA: TGTGCCAGCAGCTTAGAACGGGGGTTGTTTGGGGCTTTCTTT.